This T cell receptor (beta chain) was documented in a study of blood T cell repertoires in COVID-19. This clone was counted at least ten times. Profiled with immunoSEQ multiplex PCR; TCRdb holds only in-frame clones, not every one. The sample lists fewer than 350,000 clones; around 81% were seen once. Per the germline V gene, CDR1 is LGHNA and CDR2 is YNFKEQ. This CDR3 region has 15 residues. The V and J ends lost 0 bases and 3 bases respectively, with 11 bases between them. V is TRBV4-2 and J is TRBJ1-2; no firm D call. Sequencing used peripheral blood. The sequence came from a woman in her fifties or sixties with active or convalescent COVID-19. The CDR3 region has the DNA TGTGCCAGCAGCCAAGATCTACGGCAGGACTATGGCTACACCTTC. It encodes CASSQDLRQDYGYTF.